This TCR beta chain was identified during a study of blood T cell repertoires in COVID-19 (dated by TCRdb to about 2020). In the study overall: The collaborator samples originated in the United States, Italy and Spain and spanned the acute and convalescent phases of COVID-19. Sample metadata almost always included a de-identified subject ID, COVID-19 status, age in years and sex. The material from the prospective study consisted of cDNA or gDNA derived from T cells, B-cell-depleted T cells, or PBMCs. The repertoires were released in a freely available public database meant as a resource for research on the immune response to SARS-CoV-2. The samples were drawn from two sources: the first 160 participants of the ongoing ImmuneRACE study, and over 950 subjects contributed by 6 global collaborators. Where HLA class I and class II types were available, the types were taken from metadata supplied by the sample provider, not from assay-based typing. The dataset comprised deeply sampled blood TCRbeta repertoires from subjects exposed to, actively infected with, or recovered from COVID-19.

Turning to this clone: This clone's antigen is unknown. No qualities accompany the bases; no much larger clone lies one base away.

TCRbeta CDR3 regions were amplified from genomic DNA using the immunoSEQ Assay, a bias-controlled multiplex PCR. The published analysis was carried out like this. Nucleated cell counts per sample were estimated from amplification of reference gene primers within the assay. To quantify the absolute abundance of each unique TCRbeta CDR3 rearrangement, sequence reads were collapsed and filtered. For each sample, productive Simpson clonality was calculated as the square root of Simpson's diversity index over productive rearrangements. The table was pulled from immuneACCESS by TCRdb, which kept in-frame rearrangements only. Such tables lose some clones; where checked, under half of the loss comes from unresolved V genes, and the rest has no known cause. The V and J calls and clone size are taken from that table; D and trimming were inferred from the DNA. Across this sample there are about 330,000 clones, with roughly 90% seen only once. The biggest ten clones account for around 4% of the sample.

The paper as a whole reports these results and caveats: The quantity of clinical and demographic metadata differed by source and by participant and was supplied without curation.

Including the terminal cysteine and phenylalanine, the CDR3 comprises 14 residues. Kept here is only the CDR3 DNA, which spans 42 bases and is read in frame from base 1. V was cut back by 7 bases and J by 3 bases, leaving a gap of 13 bases between them. CDR1 and CDR2 (LNHDA, SQIVND) derive from the germline V gene (reference sequence). Collaborating institutions collected whole blood in K2EDTA tubes following their own protocols. For TCRbeta analysis, collaborator samples were shipped as frozen whole blood, as isolated PBMCs, or as DNA extracted from either sample type. The rearranged chain carries TRBV19 and TRBJ1-5, with no D gene named confidently. Specimen: peripheral blood. This clonotype originated in a woman between 50 and 59 years old with active or convalescent COVID-19. The CDR3 reads as follows: CASNRNSFNQPQHF. The nucleotide sequence reads TGTGCCAGTAACCGGAACAGCTTCAATCAGCCCCAGCATTTT.